This record looks at one T cell receptor beta chain sequence and its context. Only in-frame clones appear in the TCRdb table, and some are missing; sequencing was by immunoSEQ multiplex PCR. The sample includes some 60,000 clones, approximately 95% seen only once; the top ten take over 2.5%. This entry belongs to a study of technical replicates of blood from a few donors. The CDR3 length is 15 residues. Germline-derived CDR1 and CDR2 are MNHNS and SASEGT. V gave up 7 bases and J gave up 3 bases; unmatched junction bases: 6. The chain has TRBV6-1 and TRBJ2-1; 10 nucleotides line up with TRBD2. The source of this sequence is a human donor in good health. Some clones in this sample may be carry-over from other donors' samples. Sample: PBMCs. The DNA for the CDR3 is TGTGCCAGCAACGAACTAGCGGGAAACTACAATGAGCAGTTCTTC. Translation: CASNELAGNYNEQFF.